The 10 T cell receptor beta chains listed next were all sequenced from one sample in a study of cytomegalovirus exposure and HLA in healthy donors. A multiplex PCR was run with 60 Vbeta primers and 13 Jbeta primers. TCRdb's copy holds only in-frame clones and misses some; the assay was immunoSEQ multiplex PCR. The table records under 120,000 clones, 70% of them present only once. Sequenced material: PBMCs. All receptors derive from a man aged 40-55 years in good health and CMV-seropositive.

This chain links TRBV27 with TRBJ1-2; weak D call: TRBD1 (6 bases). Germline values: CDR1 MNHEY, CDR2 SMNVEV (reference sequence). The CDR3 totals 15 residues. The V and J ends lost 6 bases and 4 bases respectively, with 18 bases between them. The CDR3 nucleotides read TGTGCCAGCAGGCTGACAGGCTGGGAGAGCTATGGCTACACCTTC. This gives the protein CASRLTGWESYGYTF.

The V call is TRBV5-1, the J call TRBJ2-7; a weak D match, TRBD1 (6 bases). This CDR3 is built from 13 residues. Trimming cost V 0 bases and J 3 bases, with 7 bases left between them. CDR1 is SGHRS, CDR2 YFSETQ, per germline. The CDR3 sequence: CASSLDRVYEQYF. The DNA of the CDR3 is TGCGCCAGCAGCTTGGACAGGGTCTACGAGCAGTACTTC.

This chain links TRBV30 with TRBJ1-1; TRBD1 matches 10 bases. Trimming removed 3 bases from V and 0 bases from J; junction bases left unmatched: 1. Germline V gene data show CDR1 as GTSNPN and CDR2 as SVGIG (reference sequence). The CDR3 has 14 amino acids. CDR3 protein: CAWSGQGVNTEAFF. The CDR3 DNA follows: TGTGCCTGGAGCGGACAGGGGGTGAACACTGAAGCTTTCTTT.

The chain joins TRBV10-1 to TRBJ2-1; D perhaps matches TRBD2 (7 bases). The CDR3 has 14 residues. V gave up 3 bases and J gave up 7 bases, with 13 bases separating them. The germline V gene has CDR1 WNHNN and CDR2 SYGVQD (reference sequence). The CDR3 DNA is TGCGCCAGCAGTGATGCACAGGGAGGGAATGAGCAGTTCTTC. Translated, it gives CASSDAQGGNEQFF.

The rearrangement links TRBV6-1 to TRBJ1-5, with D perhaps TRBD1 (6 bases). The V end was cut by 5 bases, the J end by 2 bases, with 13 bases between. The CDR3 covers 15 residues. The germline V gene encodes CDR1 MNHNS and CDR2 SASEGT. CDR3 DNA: TGTGCCAGCAGTCCGGTGGGACAAGGCAATCAGCCCCAGCATTTT. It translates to CASSPVGQGNQPQHF.

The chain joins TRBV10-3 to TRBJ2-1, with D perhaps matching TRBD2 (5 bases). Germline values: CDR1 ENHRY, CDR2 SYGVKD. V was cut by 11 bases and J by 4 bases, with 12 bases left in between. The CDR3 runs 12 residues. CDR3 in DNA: TGTGCCGCCGGACTTGATTACAATGAGCAGTTCTTC. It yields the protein CAAGLDYNEQFF.

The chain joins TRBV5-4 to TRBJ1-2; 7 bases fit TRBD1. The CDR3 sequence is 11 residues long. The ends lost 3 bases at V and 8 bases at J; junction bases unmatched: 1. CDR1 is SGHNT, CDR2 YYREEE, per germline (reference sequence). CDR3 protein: CASSSTGGYTF. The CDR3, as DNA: TGTGCCAGCAGCTCGACAGGGGGCTACACCTTC.

CDR3 nucleotides: TGTGCCAGGGGGGGCGGGGGATCTAGCAATCAGCCCCAGCATTTT. This gives the protein CARGGGGSSNQPQHF. This rearrangement joins TRBV6-4 to TRBJ1-5; D is perhaps TRBD1 (6 bases). CDR1 is MRHNA and CDR2 is SNTAGT in the germline V gene. Trimming removed 9 bases from V and 0 bases from J, with 15 bases in between. This CDR3 has 15 residues.

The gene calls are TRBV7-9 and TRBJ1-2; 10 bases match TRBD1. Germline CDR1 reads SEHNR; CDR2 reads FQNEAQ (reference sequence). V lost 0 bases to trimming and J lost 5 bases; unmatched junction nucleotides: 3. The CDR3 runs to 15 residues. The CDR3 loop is CASSLAGTGEYGYTF. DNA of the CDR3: TGTGCCAGCAGCTTAGCGGGGACAGGGGAGTATGGCTACACCTTC.

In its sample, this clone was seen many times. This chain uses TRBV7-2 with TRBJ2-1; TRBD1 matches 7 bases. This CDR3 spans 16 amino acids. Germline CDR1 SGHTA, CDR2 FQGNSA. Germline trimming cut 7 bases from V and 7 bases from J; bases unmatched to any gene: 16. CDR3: CASTHTGAEFMNEQFF. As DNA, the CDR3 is TGTGCCAGCACCCATACAGGGGCCGAGTTTATGAATGAGCAGTTCTTC. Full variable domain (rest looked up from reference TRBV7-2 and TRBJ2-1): GAGVSQSPSNKVTEKGKDVELRCDPISGHTALYWYRQSLGQGLEFLIYFQGNSAPDKSGLPSDRFSAERTGGSVSTLTIQRTQQEDSAVYLCASTHTGAEFMNEQFFGPGTRLTVL.